The 21 T cell receptor beta chains reported below all come from one sample, sequenced in a study of blood T cell repertoires in COVID-19. Here immunoSEQ multiplex PCR was the method, and the copy in TCRdb shows in-frame clones only, minus some. The sample carries 650,000 to 800,000 clones, about 90% recorded once. The source material was peripheral blood. The receptors were sampled from a woman between 18 and 29 years old with acute or convalescent COVID-19.

This chain joins TRBV3-1 (or the pseudogene TRBV3-2) and TRBJ2-5; 7 bases line up with TRBD1. This CDR3 has 15 residues. Germline V CDR1 and CDR2: LGHDT, YNNKEL (reference sequence). J was trimmed by 4 bases and V by 4 bases; bases with no gene match: 9. CDR3 sequence (DNA): TGTGCCAGCAGCCTAGCAGGACAGGCAGGAGAGACCCAGTACTTC. Its translation: CASSLAGQAGETQYF.

The CDR3 DNA is TGTGCCAGCAGCGTTAGCGGGGCCAGGGAGGAGCAGTTCTTC. Translating it yields CASSVSGAREEQFF. The V gene is TRBV5-5, the J gene TRBJ2-1; 8 bases fit TRBD2. V shed 4 bases, J shed 10 bases, and the junction held 10 bases outside the gene matches. From germline, CDR1 is SGHKS and CDR2 YYEKEE (reference sequence). CDR3 length: 14 residues.

This chain's CDR3 is CASSPGTGNSPLHF. DNA for the CDR3: TGTGCCAGCAGCCCTGGGACAGGGAATTCACCCCTCCACTTT. The chain combines TRBV13 with TRBJ1-6; the match to TRBD1 covers 9 bases. Looked up from germline, CDR1 is PRHDT and CDR2 is FYEKMQ (reference sequence). The J segment lost 7 bases and the V segment lost 5 bases, leaving 3 bases of the junction unmatched. The CDR3 covers 14 residues.

The chain couples TRBV2 to TRBJ1-4; no definite D call. The CDR3 is 13 residues long. The V end lost 7 bases, the J end lost 8 bases, and 14 bases lay between the germline ends. Germline values: CDR1 SNHLY, CDR2 FYNNEI. CDR3 in amino acids: CASKEDPREKLFF. CDR3 bases: TGTGCCAGCAAGGAGGACCCTCGGGAAAAACTGTTTTTT.

The chain couples TRBV11-2 to TRBJ2-1, with 15 bases lining up with TRBD2. Germline CDR1 SGHAT, CDR2 FQNNGV. CDR3 length: 16 amino acids. Trimming removed 10 bases from V and 12 bases from J; junction bases left unmatched: 16. The CDR3 DNA follows: TGTGCCACTTCTGGACTAGCGGGGGGGCCTACAGAGGGGCAGTTCTTC. Encoded protein: CATSGLAGGPTEGQFF.

The gene calls are TRBV2 and TRBJ1-6; D is undetermined. The CDR3 contains 12 residues. CDR1 is SNHLY, CDR2 FYNNEI, per germline. V was cut by 5 bases and J by 7 bases, with 6 bases left in between. The CDR3 nucleotides read TGTGCCAGCAGTTCGGAGAATTCACCCCTCCACTTT. This sequence encodes CASSSENSPLHF.

The chain combines TRBV4-2 with TRBJ1-1; D may be TRBD1 (6 bases). This CDR3 is 14 amino acids long. In germline, CDR1 is LGHNA, CDR2 YNFKEQ. Trimming took off 2 bases at V and 5 bases at J, with 12 bases between the two ends. As DNA, the CDR3 is TGTGCCAGCAGCCAATTACCAGGGGTTACTGAAGCTTTCTTT. It is translated as CASSQLPGVTEAFF.

The rearrangement uses TRBV7-3 and TRBJ1-2, with 10 bases that match TRBD1. This CDR3 is built from 13 residues. The germline CDR1 and CDR2 sequences are SGHTA and FQGTGA. Trimming at V came to 5 bases and at J to 8 bases, leaving 5 bases not matched to a gene. This CDR3 reads CASSQGQGQGYTF. CDR3 sequence (DNA): TGTGCCAGCAGCCAGGGACAGGGGCAGGGCTACACCTTC.

The chain joins TRBV4-2 to TRBJ1-5, with D possibly being TRBD1 (6 bases). The germline gives CDR1 LGHNA, CDR2 YNFKEQ. CDR3 length equals 16 residues. V shed 1 base and J shed 4 bases, with 14 bases lying between them. In DNA, the CDR3 is TGTGCCAGCAGCCAAGGTCTACAGGGTGGGAATCAGCCCCAGCATTTT. Its translation: CASSQGLQGGNQPQHF.

The chain joins TRBV7-2 to TRBJ1-2; D perhaps matches TRBD1 (5 bases). The CDR3 runs to 14 residues. The V end was cut by 8 bases, the J end by 8 bases, with 21 bases between. In germline, CDR1 is SGHTA, CDR2 FQGNSA. CDR3 amino acids: CASPDILPGGGYTF. CDR3 coding DNA: TGTGCCAGCCCGGACATCCTTCCCGGGGGAGGCTACACCTTC.

The chain joins TRBV4-3 to TRBJ2-1, with 7 bases lining up with TRBD2. Trimming took 3 bases from V and 7 from J; bases not matched to a gene: 3. From germline, CDR1 is LGHNA and CDR2 YSLEER. This CDR3 has 13 amino acids. The CDR3 coding sequence is TGCGCCAGCAGCCAGACGGGGGGAAATGAGCAGTTCTTC. This gives the protein CASSQTGGNEQFF.

This clone was recorded only once. The V and J genes are TRBV2 and TRBJ2-1; 9 bases align to TRBD2. The J segment lost 5 bases and the V segment lost 1 base, leaving 3 bases of the junction unmatched. Germline CDR1 and CDR2: SNHLY and FYNNEI. There are 15 residues in the CDR3. The CDR3 sequence: CASSEVLAGNNEQFF. The CDR3 DNA reads as TGTGCCAGCAGTGAAGTACTAGCGGGTAACAATGAGCAGTTCTTC.

This chain links TRBV5-1 with TRBJ2-5; 8 positions agree with TRBD2. Germline lookup yields CDR1 SGHRS and CDR2 YFSETQ. J was trimmed by 2 bases and V by 1 base; bases with no gene match: 4. CDR3 length: 15 residues. The CDR3: CASSLHRGGQETQYF. CDR3 in DNA: TGCGCCAGCAGCTTGCATCGGGGGGGTCAAGAGACCCAGTACTTC.

The V and J genes are TRBV4-2 and TRBJ1-4; 7 bases agree with TRBD1. The V segment lost 4 bases and the J segment 6 bases; nucleotides outside the gene matches: 8. The CDR3 runs to 15 residues. Germline values: CDR1 LGHNA, CDR2 YNFKEQ. CDR3 in amino acids: CASSPRGTEDEKLFF. As DNA, the CDR3 is TGTGCCAGCAGCCCACGGGGGACAGAGGATGAAAAACTGTTTTTT.

The chain combines TRBV5-5 with TRBJ1-5; D unclear. The CDR3 sequence is 12 residues long. Germline assignment: CDR1 SGHKS and CDR2 YYEKEE (reference sequence). Trimming stripped 4 bases from V and 9 bases from J, with 11 bases between. CDR3 nucleotide sequence: TGTGCCAGCAGCCTATCTTTTGGGCCCCAGCATTTT. This codes for CASSLSFGPQHF.

V and J are TRBV5-1 and TRBJ2-2; 9 bases fit TRBD1. The CDR3 is 15 amino acids. CDR1 and CDR2 from the germline V gene are SGHRS and YFSETQ. V was clipped by 2 bases and J by 3 bases; unmatched bases: 2. CDR3 amino acids: CASSFGQGYTGELFF. The DNA of the CDR3 is TGCGCCAGCAGCTTCGGACAGGGGTACACCGGGGAGCTGTTTTTT.

The V and J genes are TRBV3-1 (or the pseudogene TRBV3-2) and TRBJ2-1, with D perhaps TRBD2 (7 bases). Germline values: CDR1 LGHDT, CDR2 YNNKEL (reference sequence). Trimming took off 4 bases at V and 6 bases at J, with 22 bases between the two ends. This CDR3 has 17 residues. The CDR3 DNA reads TGTGCCAGCAGCCCCCCAGGAGAGGGGGGGGAAGGCAATGAGCAGTTCTTC. It translates to CASSPPGEGGEGNEQFF.

This chain joins TRBV13 and TRBJ1-1, with D perhaps TRBD1 (5 bases). Germline V gene lookup returns CDR1 PRHDT and CDR2 FYEKMQ (reference sequence). This CDR3 has 14 amino acids. The V end was cut by 5 bases, the J end by 5 bases, with 15 bases between. The CDR3 DNA follows: TGTGCCAGCAGCCGCAGGGAGGGTCCGACTGAAGCTTTCTTT. Translating gives CASSRREGPTEAFF.

This sequence joins TRBV7-2 and TRBJ2-3; 7 nucleotides match TRBD2. The CDR3 spans 16 residues. Germline trimming cut 1 base from V and 1 base from J; bases unmatched to any gene: 5. From germline, CDR1 is SGHTA and CDR2 FQGNSA. The CDR3 loop reads CASSLDRAGGTDTQYF. CDR3 bases: TGTGCCAGCAGCTTAGACCGTGCGGGGGGCACAGATACGCAGTATTTT.

V gene TRBV3-1 (or the pseudogene TRBV3-2) combines with J gene TRBJ1-2; D ambiguous. Per the germline V gene, CDR1 is LGHDT and CDR2 is YNNKEL (reference sequence). Trimming stripped 3 bases from V and 6 bases from J, with 11 bases between. The CDR3 covers 13 residues. In DNA form, the CDR3 reads TGTGCCAGCAGCCAGGGATTAGCGGATGGCTACACCTTC. It yields the protein CASSQGLADGYTF.

This clone has just one count. V and J are TRBV27 and TRBJ2-1; 9 nucleotides match TRBD1. From germline, CDR1 is MNHEY and CDR2 SMNVEV (reference sequence). The CDR3 is made up of 16 amino acids. Germline trimming cut 8 bases from V and 7 bases from J; bases unmatched to any gene: 15. CDR3 coding DNA: TGTGCCAGCTCCCGCGGCGGGGACAGGGAGTGGAATGAGCAGTTCTTC. Translation gives CASSRGGDREWNEQFF.